The 26 T cell receptor beta chains given below trace back to one sample, sequenced in a study of OX40 agonist ivuxolimab in advanced cancers. The table came from immunoSEQ multiplex PCR; TCRdb's copy has only in-frame clones and leaves some out. The repertoire holds 100,000 to 150,000 clones, 90% seen once, with around 1% in the top ten. The source material was CD4+ or CD8+ T cells sorted from blood, sampled in a trial of the OX40 agonist ivuxolimab. The receptor set was obtained from an adult with an advanced solid tumor such as melanoma, head and neck, liver or kidney cancer.

This sequence joins TRBV5-6 and TRBJ2-1; 10 bases agree with TRBD2. Germline CDR1 reads SGHDT; CDR2 reads YYEEEE. The CDR3 is 15 residues long. With 0 bases clipped from V and 8 bases from J, the junction kept 5 bases outside the gene matches. The chain's CDR3 is CASSLVTSGVDEQFF. CDR3 DNA: TGTGCCAGCAGCTTGGTTACTAGCGGGGTCGATGAGCAGTTCTTC.

V gene TRBV7-8 combines with J gene TRBJ1-1; 7 positions agree with TRBD1. The CDR3 has 15 residues. J lost 4 bases, V lost 0 bases, and 5 bases had no gene match. Germline CDR1 reads SGHVS; CDR2 reads FQNEAQ. CDR3 protein: CASSLAQGSGTEAFF. In DNA form, the CDR3 reads TGTGCCAGCAGCTTAGCACAGGGGAGCGGCACTGAAGCTTTCTTT. Full variable domain (outside the CDR3, taken from reference TRBV7-8 and TRBJ1-1): GAGVSQSPRYKVAKRGQDVALRCDPISGHVSLFWYQQALGQGPEFLTYFQNEAQLDKSGLPSDRFFAERPEGSVSTLKIQRTQQEDSAVYLCASSLAQGSGTEAFFGQGTRLTVV.

This chain joins TRBV7-2 and TRBJ2-3, with D perhaps given as TRBD1 or TRBD2 (5 bases each). V gave up 1 base and J gave up 0 bases, with 17 bases separating them. Per germline, CDR1 SGHTA and CDR2 FQGNSA. The CDR3 is 18 residues long. The CDR3 loop is CASSLVGGGGGSTDTQYF. The CDR3 DNA is TGTGCCAGCAGCTTAGTAGGTGGTGGTGGGGGTAGCACAGATACGCAGTATTTT.

The V and J genes are TRBV10-2 and TRBJ2-2; D is unclear. Between the trimmed V and J ends, which lost 2 bases and 3 bases, there was a span of 4 bases. This CDR3 comprises 13 residues. Per germline, CDR1 WSHSY and CDR2 SAAADI. CDR3 sequence: CASSEQYTGELFF. Written as DNA, the CDR3 is TGCGCCAGCAGTGAGCAGTACACCGGGGAGCTGTTTTTT.

The chain carries TRBV6-5 and TRBJ1-2, with D perhaps matching TRBD1 (5 bases). This CDR3 spans 14 amino acids. Trimming removed 6 bases from V and 5 bases from J, with 16 bases in between. Germline CDR1 MNHEY, CDR2 SVGAGI. The CDR3 reads CASRSTTDLYGYTF. The CDR3 coding sequence is TGTGCCAGCAGATCTACGACAGATTTATATGGCTACACCTTC.

This clone was seen just once. The chain recombines TRBV7-3 with TRBJ2-1; D remains ambiguous. Per the germline V gene, CDR1 is SGHTA and CDR2 is FQGTGA. V gave up 5 bases and J gave up 3 bases, with 8 bases separating them. There are 13 residues in the CDR3. The CDR3 spells CASSSQDYNEQFF. CDR3 nucleotide sequence: TGTGCCAGCAGCAGCCAGGACTACAATGAGCAGTTCTTC.

The chain uses TRBV30 and TRBJ2-7; D unclear. CDR1 is GTSNPN, CDR2 SVGIG, per germline (reference sequence). The V end lost 2 bases, the J end lost 3 bases, and 17 bases lay between the germline ends. CDR3 length: 15 amino acids. In DNA, the CDR3 is TGTGCCTGGAGTCCGCCATCGGCAAGGATCTACGAGCAGTACTTC. This gives the protein CAWSPPSARIYEQYF.

The chain is built from TRBV18 and TRBJ1-1; the D is unclear. Between the trimmed V and J ends, which lost 5 bases and 4 bases, there was a span of 20 bases. Germline CDR1 KGHSH, CDR2 LQKENI. This CDR3 region has 16 residues. The CDR3 sequence is CASSRAVWEGGTEAFF. CDR3 DNA sequence: TGTGCCAGCTCAAGGGCCGTATGGGAGGGTGGCACTGAAGCTTTCTTT.

The DNA of the CDR3 is TGTGCCAGCAGCCCAGGGGACAGGGTTATGTATGGCTACACCTTC. Residues: CASSPGDRVMYGYTF. This chain joins TRBV5-4 and TRBJ1-2; 9 bases are a match to TRBD1. Germline V lookup: CDR1 SGHNT, CDR2 YYREEE (reference sequence). Losses at the gene ends were 4 bases for V and 5 bases for J; bases not matched to a gene: 9. This CDR3 comprises 15 residues.

J is TRBJ1-2 and V is TRBV5-4, with 9 positions matching TRBD1. Losses at the gene ends were 4 bases for V and 6 bases for J; bases not matched to a gene: 4. The CDR3 is 13 residues long. The germline CDR1 and CDR2 sequences are SGHNT and YYREEE (reference sequence). The CDR3 here is CASSLQGADGYTF. DNA of the CDR3: TGTGCCAGCAGCCTACAGGGGGCAGATGGCTACACCTTC.

DNA of the CDR3: TGTGCCAGCAGCTCCGCCCGCGGGGGGCGGGTTTTAGCTTTCTTT. It is translated as CASSSARGGRVLAFF. The gene calls are TRBV5-6 and TRBJ1-1, with D maybe TRBD1 (6 bases). The V end was cut by 3 bases, the J end by 10 bases, with 22 bases between. The CDR3 is 15 amino acids. Germline CDR1 is SGHDT and CDR2 is YYEEEE.

This clone occurred once. Other DNA sequences from this sample encode an identical CDR3 as well. The chain carries TRBV18 and TRBJ2-5, with 7 bases identical to TRBD1. The CDR3 is made up of 14 amino acids. Germline loops: CDR1 KGHSH, CDR2 LQKENI. V shed 3 bases, J shed 4 bases, and the junction held 5 bases outside the gene matches. CDR3 in DNA: TGTGCCAGCTCACCCGGGCCAGGGGGAGAGACCCAGTACTTC. It codes for CASSPGPGGETQYF.

The V and J genes are TRBV7-9 and TRBJ2-1; 13 bases map to TRBD2. The germline gives CDR1 SEHNR, CDR2 FQNEAQ (reference sequence). CDR3 length: 16 amino acids. Trimming took 3 bases from V and 6 from J; bases not matched to a gene: 5. The CDR3 bases are TGTGCCAGCAGCTTTCGGACTAGCGGGAGTGGCAATGAGCAGTTCTTC. Residues: CASSFRTSGSGNEQFF.

The J gene is TRBJ1-2, the V gene TRBV30; the match to TRBD1 covers 7 bases. Trimming removed 1 base from V and 5 bases from J; junction bases left unmatched: 1. The CDR3 spans 12 residues. Germline assignment: CDR1 GTSNPN and CDR2 SVGIG (reference sequence). CDR3 in amino acids: CAWSGTGYGYTF. CDR3 sequence (DNA): TGTGCCTGGAGTGGGACAGGATATGGCTACACCTTC.

This rearrangement joins TRBV27 to TRBJ2-7; 9 bases line up with TRBD2. V lost 5 bases, J lost 6 bases, and 26 bases stayed unmatched. Germline assignment: CDR1 MNHEY and CDR2 SMNVEV (reference sequence). CDR3 size: 20 residues. In DNA form, the CDR3 reads TGTGCCAGCAGTCTCCGAGAGGCAGGGGTGATTAGCGGGGGAACGGTCGAGCAGTACTTC. Its protein product is CASSLREAGVISGGTVEQYF.

The chain employs TRBV7-3 and TRBJ2-1; possible D gene TRBD1, 5 bases. Germline CDR1 reads SGHTA; CDR2 reads FQGTGA. The CDR3 totals 15 residues. V lost 5 bases to trimming and J lost 6 bases, with 17 bases between them. The CDR3 region is CASSPFETGTNEQFF. CDR3 nucleotide sequence: TGTGCCAGCAGCCCCTTTGAAACAGGTACCAATGAGCAGTTCTTC.

The rearrangement uses TRBV28 and TRBJ1-4; no firm D call. The V and J ends lost 7 bases and 0 bases respectively, with 9 bases between them. This CDR3 spans 14 amino acids. From germline, CDR1 is MDHEN and CDR2 SYDVKM. DNA of the CDR3: TGTGCCAGCATGGAGGGTACAACTAATGAAAAACTGTTTTTT. Its translation: CASMEGTTNEKLFF.

V is TRBV5-1 and J is TRBJ2-3; maybe TRBD2 (6 bases). The CDR3 has 18 residues. Germline V gene data show CDR1 as SGHRS and CDR2 as YFSETQ. V lost 4 bases and J lost 5, with 26 bases in between. In nucleotides, the CDR3 is TGCGCCAGCAGCGGGACTCCCGCGATAGGAGATATCGGAGATACGCAGTATTTT. Translating it yields CASSGTPAIGDIGDTQYF.

The chain couples TRBV7-9 to TRBJ1-3; no reliable D call. The CDR3 consists of 15 residues. V was pared by 6 bases and J by 0 bases, with 12 bases between. Germline V gives CDR1 SEHNR, CDR2 FQNEAQ (reference sequence). CDR3 in amino acids: CASSPGQNSGNTIYF. Written as DNA, the CDR3 is TGTGCCAGCAGTCCCGGGCAGAACTCTGGAAACACCATATATTTT. The whole variable domain, remainder taken from reference TRBV7-9 and TRBJ1-3, is DTGVSQNPRHKITKRGQNVTFRCDPISEHNRLYWYRQTLGQGPEFLTYFQNEAQLEKSRLLSDRFSAERPKGSFSTLEIQRTEQGDSAMYLCASSPGQNSGNTIYFGEGSWLTVV.

V usage is TRBV27 and J usage is TRBJ2-1, with 15 bases fitting TRBD2. Germline V gene sequence: CDR1 MNHEY, CDR2 SMNVEV (reference sequence). After removal of 5 bases from V and 6 bases from J, the junction contained 8 bases not matched to a gene. The CDR3 extends over 17 amino acids. CDR3: CASSPRTSGREINEQFF. As DNA, the CDR3 is TGTGCCAGCAGTCCTCGGACTAGCGGGAGGGAAATCAATGAGCAGTTCTTC.

The chain combines TRBV5-1 with TRBJ1-3; unclear D gene. The length of the CDR3 is 14 residues. CDR1 is SGHRS, CDR2 YFSETQ, per germline. V was shortened by 0 bases and J by 2 bases, with 6 bases between the two germline ends. The CDR3 bases are TGCGCCAGCAGCTTGGCTGGGGCTGGAAACACCATATATTTT. Protein: CASSLAGAGNTIYF.

The CDR3 DNA reads TGTGCCAGCAGTTTATTGGGCGCCGGTCTCATAAGCTCTGAAGCTTTCTTT. It specifies CASSLLGAGLISSEAFF. V is TRBV28 and J is TRBJ1-1; D is undetermined. The CDR3 is 17 residues long. V lost 1 base to trimming and J lost 6 bases, with 21 bases between them. In germline, CDR1 is MDHEN, CDR2 SYDVKM.

The chain is built from TRBV27 and TRBJ1-4; tentatively, D is TRBD1 (6 bases). The CDR3 runs to 17 residues. Trimming took 4 bases from V and 5 from J, leaving 20 bases between them. Per germline, CDR1 MNHEY and CDR2 SMNVEV (reference sequence). CDR3 in amino acids: CASSWGLTGNLNEKLFF. CDR3 in DNA: TGTGCCAGCAGTTGGGGGCTCACAGGGAACTTAAATGAAAAACTGTTTTTT.

This chain connects TRBV9 to TRBJ2-1; D possibly matches TRBD1 or TRBD2 (5 bases each). V lost 1 base to trimming and J lost 4 bases, with 12 bases between them. Germline V gene data show CDR1 as SGDLS and CDR2 as YYNGEE. This CDR3 has 15 residues. CDR3 nucleotide sequence: TGTGCCAGCAGCGTACCCCCTGGGGGTTACAATGAGCAGTTCTTC. Amino acids: CASSVPPGGYNEQFF.

The J gene is TRBJ1-1, the V gene TRBV2; D might be TRBD1 (5 bases). V was cut by 6 bases and J by 4 bases, with 15 bases left in between. From germline, CDR1 is SNHLY and CDR2 FYNNEI. This CDR3 is 14 amino acids long. The CDR3 loop reads CASSAHLRATEAFF. The CDR3, as DNA: TGTGCCAGCAGCGCTCACCTCAGGGCCACTGAAGCTTTCTTT.

The rearrangement links TRBV25-1 to TRBJ2-2; D might be TRBD2 (6 bases). The CDR3 runs to 15 residues. CDR1 and CDR2 (germline): MGHDK, SYGVNS. Trimming pared 7 bases from V and 5 bases from J, leaving 17 bases between. The CDR3: CASTLSGLRTGELFF. In DNA, the CDR3 is TGTGCCAGCACGCTCAGCGGGCTAAGGACCGGGGAGCTGTTTTTT.